These 9 T cell receptor beta chains originate from one sample sequenced in a study of CD8 T cells in ankylosing spondylitis (dated by TCRdb to about 2017). Libraries were constructed by 5' RACE. Sequencing was carried out with an Illumina HiSeq 2500. TCRdb trimmed public reads at Q25 via fastp, called clones via MiXCR and kept in-frame beta chains. Merged by CDR3 protein, the rows form single entries marked with the most common genes and DNA. In this sample the table shows fewer than 400,000 distinct CDR3 sequences, 14% to 15% of which occur a single time. The top ten constitute around 1% of the sample. Specimen: blood, either unsorted or a sorted T cell fraction (not recorded which). The receptor set was obtained from a male donor with ankylosing spondylitis or in good health (not recorded which).

The chain has TRBV10-1 and TRBJ2-2; D perhaps matches TRBD1 (6 bases). The ends were cut back, 7 bases at V and 5 bases at J, with 8 bases in the middle. Germline CDR1 is WNHNN and CDR2 is SYGVQD (reference sequence). This CDR3 spans 12 amino acids. CDR3 loop: CASTGQTGELFF. The CDR3 bases are TGCGCCAGCACTGGACAGACCGGGGAGCTGTTTTTT.

The J gene is TRBJ2-1, the V gene TRBV12-3 or TRBV12-4; D might be TRBD2 (5 bases). CDR3 length equals 15 residues. The V gene lost 4 bases and the J gene lost 6 bases, with 16 bases spanning the gap. CDR3: CASSSGSVGLNEQFF. The DNA for the CDR3 is TGTGCCAGCAGTTCGGGATCCGTTGGCCTCAATGAGCAGTTCTTC.

The J gene is TRBJ2-7, the V gene TRBV6-5, with 9 bases lining up with TRBD2. The CDR3 has 12 residues. Germline CDR1 MNHEY, CDR2 SVGAGI. Germline trimming cut 11 bases from V and 2 bases from J; bases unmatched to any gene: 4. The CDR3 DNA follows: TGTGCCTCCGCGGGAGGGCCCTACGAGCAGTACTTC. Amino acids: CASAGGPYEQYF.

This chain joins TRBV10-2 and TRBJ2-7; D possibly matches TRBD1 or TRBD2 (5 bases each). The CDR3 length is 11 residues. V lost 2 bases and J lost 12, with 11 bases in between. Germline CDR1 and CDR2: WSHSY and SAAADI. CDR3 region: CASSEGTSLYF. CDR3 nucleotide sequence: TGCGCCAGCAGTGAGGGGACCTCCCTGTACTTC.

Only a few counts were recorded for this clonotype. V is TRBV2 and J is TRBJ2-7; D gene ambiguous. The CDR3 contains 13 residues. The germline V gene has CDR1 SNHLY and CDR2 FYNNEI. Trimming left V 6 bases short and J 5 bases short, with 14 bases between. CDR3 sequence (DNA): TGTGCCAGCAGCTTTCTAGGGTCCAACGAGCAGTACTTC. This encodes CASSFLGSNEQYF.

This clonotype has only a few counts. The chain has TRBV5-1 and TRBJ2-5, with TRBD1 identical over 7 bases. CDR3 length: 14 residues. After removal of 2 bases from V and 4 bases from J, the junction contained 5 bases not matched to a gene. The germline V gene has CDR1 SGHRS and CDR2 YFSETQ. This CDR3 reads CASSLTTGAETQYF. DNA for the CDR3: TGCGCCAGCAGCTTAACAACAGGGGCAGAGACCCAGTACTTC.

This clonotype was detected only a few times. The V gene is TRBV20-1, the J gene TRBJ2-5; D uncertain. This CDR3 has 11 amino acids. Per germline, CDR1 DFQATT and CDR2 SNEGSKA (reference sequence). The CDR3 DNA reads as TGCGCAGGACGGGTCCAAGAGACCCAGTACTTC. This sequence encodes CAGRVQETQYF.

This sequence joins TRBV5-5 and TRBJ2-2, with TRBD1 identical over 8 bases. The CDR3 runs to 15 residues. Germline CDR1 and CDR2: SGHKS and YYEKEE (reference sequence). J gave up 6 bases and V 3 bases, and 7 bases lay outside the gene matches. Here the CDR3 reads CASSWIVQGAGELFF. CDR3 nucleotides: TGTGCCAGCAGCTGGATCGTACAGGGGGCCGGGGAGCTGTTTTTT.

This clonotype was picked up a small number of times. The rearrangement uses TRBV6-4 and TRBJ2-1; possibly TRBD1 for D (6 bases). The CDR3 consists of 15 residues. The germline gives CDR1 MRHNA, CDR2 SNTAGT. Trimming stripped 5 bases from V and 5 bases from J, with 16 bases between. CDR3 coding DNA: TGTGCCAGCAGTAGGAAACACCAGGGGAACAATGAGCAGTTCTTC. It specifies CASSRKHQGNNEQFF.